The 30 T cell receptor beta chains listed next were all sequenced from one sample in a study of OX40 agonist ivuxolimab in advanced cancers. The method was immunoSEQ multiplex PCR; TCRdb's version includes in-frame clones alone and lacks a portion of them. The profile shows tens of thousands of clones, just over 85% of them singletons. Sequences were derived from CD4+ or CD8+ T cells sorted from blood, sampled in a trial of the OX40 agonist ivuxolimab. These receptor sequences come from an adult with an advanced solid tumor such as melanoma, head and neck, liver or kidney cancer.

This clone was recorded a few times. The CDR3: CASRTNFGSSYEQYF. CDR3 bases: TGTGCCAGCAGAACAAATTTTGGGAGCTCCTACGAGCAGTACTTC. This chain connects TRBV27 to TRBJ2-7; weak D call: TRBD2 (5 bases). V was trimmed by 6 bases and J by 0 bases, leaving 15 bases between them. This CDR3 has 15 amino acids. Germline loops: CDR1 MNHEY, CDR2 SMNVEV (reference sequence).

V is TRBV7-2 and J is TRBJ1-2; no firm D call. The CDR3 loop spans 15 amino acids. In germline, CDR1 is SGHTA, CDR2 FQGNSA. Trimming stripped 1 base from V and 4 bases from J, with 13 bases between. The CDR3 loop reads CASSLGQSLVYGYTF. The DNA for the CDR3 is TGTGCCAGCAGCTTAGGACAAAGCTTAGTCTATGGCTACACCTTC.

This clone is labeled medium-sized. This chain links TRBV11-3 with TRBJ2-3; 9 bases agree with TRBD1. This CDR3 region has 14 residues. CDR1 SGHNT and CDR2 YENEEA come from the germline V gene. Trimming at V came to 5 bases and at J to 4 bases, leaving 4 bases not matched to a gene. The DNA of the CDR3 is TGTGCCAGCAGCGGAACAGGGGGCGCAGATACGCAGTATTTT. Residues: CASSGTGGADTQYF.

This clone was found a few times. This sequence joins TRBV19 and TRBJ1-5; D call uncertain. V was clipped by 8 bases and J by 4 bases, with 12 bases between them. This CDR3 has 13 amino acids. Germline loops: CDR1 LNHDA, CDR2 SQIVND (reference sequence). Here the CDR3 DNA reads TGTGCCAGTTCGCGGGCCGTTAATCAGCCCCAGCATTTT. Translating gives CASSRAVNQPQHF.

The chain has TRBV2 and TRBJ1-5; no clear D. Deletions cut 6 bases from V and 3 bases from J, with 9 bases between. The CDR3 has 13 amino acids. Germline CDR1 is SNHLY and CDR2 is FYNNEI. The CDR3 loop reads CASSPENNQPQHF. DNA for the CDR3: TGTGCCAGCAGCCCCGAAAACAATCAGCCCCAGCATTTT.

This chain uses TRBV4-3 with TRBJ2-3; D gene unclear. The CDR3 sequence is 15 residues long. Trimming took off 4 bases at V and 0 bases at J, with 11 bases between the two ends. Germline V gene lookup returns CDR1 LGHNA and CDR2 YSLEER. The CDR3 protein is CASSPRTSSTDTQYF. CDR3 sequence (DNA): TGCGCCAGCAGCCCCAGAACCTCTAGCACAGATACGCAGTATTTT.

The chain has TRBV11-3 and TRBJ2-1, with D maybe TRBD2 (8 bases). Germline CDR1 is SGHNT and CDR2 is YENEEA. This CDR3 region has 18 residues. V lost 5 bases and J lost 3, with 23 bases in between. CDR3 residues: CASSRRQGLAGIYNEQFF. In nucleotides, the CDR3 is TGTGCCAGCAGCCGGCGACAGGGCTTAGCGGGGATCTACAATGAGCAGTTCTTC.

This sequence joins TRBV5-1 and TRBJ2-7; 10 bases line up with TRBD1. The CDR3 sequence is 11 residues long. After removal of 4 bases from V and 12 bases from J, the junction contained 4 bases not matched to a gene. CDR1 SGHRS and CDR2 YFSETQ come from the germline V gene. The CDR3 protein is CASSQGQGLYF. The CDR3 region has the DNA TGCGCCAGCAGCCAGGGACAGGGGTTGTACTTC.

This rearrangement joins TRBV11-3 to TRBJ2-2, with 14 bases that match TRBD2. The germline V gene encodes CDR1 SGHNT and CDR2 YENEEA. The CDR3 has 16 residues. J was trimmed by 9 bases and V by 1 base; bases with no gene match: 4. In DNA, the CDR3 is TGTGCCAGCAGCTTAGGGGGACTAGCGGGAGAGCGGGAGCTGTTTTTT. Translation gives CASSLGGLAGERELFF.

A few counts support this clone. The chain uses TRBV6-6 and TRBJ1-5; no reliable D call. V was clipped by 6 bases and J by 5 bases, with 11 bases between them. The germline gives CDR1 MNHNY, CDR2 SVGAGI (reference sequence). The CDR3 spans 13 residues. The CDR3 nucleotides are TGTGCCAGCAGCCCCGACAAGGATCAGCCCCAGCATTTT. It translates to CASSPDKDQPQHF.

This chain connects TRBV6-4 to TRBJ2-1; 9 positions match TRBD2. V gave up 2 bases and J gave up 9 bases; unmatched junction bases: 14. Germline-derived CDR1 and CDR2 are MRHNA and SNTAGT. CDR3 length: 17 amino acids. In DNA form, the CDR3 reads TGTGCCAGCAGTGACCGCAAGGGTAGCGGGAGTCTCAGTGAGCAGTTCTTC. Its translation is CASSDRKGSGSLSEQFF.

The chain links TRBV15 to TRBJ2-5; D call uncertain. The J call is in doubt because the DNA end fits TRBJ2-7 better. The CDR3 extends over 12 amino acids. Germline V CDR1 and CDR2: LNHNV, YYDKDF (reference sequence). This CDR3 is CATSRESYEQYF. The CDR3 DNA reads TGTGCCACCAGCAGAGAGAGCTACGAGCAGTACTTC.

This clone was observed a few times. V is TRBV2 and J is TRBJ1-5, with 8 bases aligning to TRBD1. This CDR3 has 15 residues. CDR1 and CDR2 (germline): SNHLY, FYNNEI. After removal of 6 bases from V and 11 bases from J, the junction contained 15 bases not matched to a gene. CDR3 nucleotides: TGTGCCAGCAGGGCCCCAGGGGGCGTGGGATCAGCCCAGCATTTT. The encoded protein is CASRAPGGVGSAQHF.

The V gene is TRBV18, the J gene TRBJ1-1; D is perhaps TRBD1 (6 bases). Germline assignment: CDR1 KGHSH and CDR2 LQKENI. The CDR3 is made up of 13 amino acids. Trimming cost V 6 bases and J 3 bases, with 11 bases left between them. CDR3 loop: CASSPQGYTEAFF. The CDR3 nucleotides are TGTGCCAGCTCTCCCCAGGGGTACACTGAAGCTTTCTTT.

The chain recombines TRBV18 with TRBJ2-1; a weak D match, TRBD2 (6 bases). CDR3 size: 14 residues. The germline V and J ends were trimmed by 3 bases and 6 bases, with 12 bases remaining between them. CDR1 and CDR2 (germline): KGHSH, LQKENI. The CDR3 protein is CASSPLTRGNEQFF. The CDR3 coding sequence is TGTGCCAGCTCACCCCTGACTAGGGGCAATGAGCAGTTCTTC.

Of note for this clone: Sequence at one end of the junction differs from germline and may be a read error. This chain connects TRBV30 to TRBJ1-6, with D uncertain. Germline CDR1 is GTSNPN and CDR2 is SVGIG (reference sequence). The CDR3 runs to 13 residues. The CDR3 loop reads CAWRVNRDSPLHF. CDR3 nucleotide sequence: TGTGCCTGGCGTGTCAACCGAGATTCACCCCTCCACTTT.

This clone showed up just once. The chain has TRBV18 and TRBJ2-1, with D possibly being TRBD2 (5 bases). CDR3 length: 12 amino acids. CDR1 and CDR2 from the germline V gene are KGHSH and LQKENI. Trimming removed 2 bases from V and 10 bases from J, with 9 bases in between. CDR3 sequence: CASSPEGTEQFF. CDR3 nucleotide sequence: TGTGCCAGCTCACCAGAGGGAACAGAGCAGTTCTTC.

This clone was observed a few times. The chain has TRBV14 and TRBJ1-1; D unresolved. CDR1 is SGHDN, CDR2 FVKESK, per germline. This CDR3 has 13 residues. V was pared by 0 bases and J by 0 bases, with 2 bases between. The CDR3 region is CASSQELNTEAFF. The CDR3 nucleotides are TGTGCCAGCAGCCAAGAGCTGAACACTGAAGCTTTCTTT.

The V gene is TRBV30, the J gene TRBJ2-1; TRBD2 aligns across 7 bases. The CDR3 is 15 residues long. CDR1 and CDR2 from the germline V gene are GTSNPN and SVGIG (reference sequence). V shed 0 bases and J 6 bases; nucleotides not matched to a gene: 8. CDR3 residues: CAWSVGAGVVNEQFF. In DNA, the CDR3 is TGTGCCTGGAGTGTAGGCGCGGGAGTGGTCAATGAGCAGTTCTTC.

The V call is TRBV7-2, the J call TRBJ2-5, with D possibly TRBD1 on 7 matching bases. The germline gives CDR1 SGHTA, CDR2 FQGNSA. The length of the CDR3 is 14 residues. The V end lost 5 bases, the J end lost 5 bases, and 15 bases lay between the germline ends. CDR3 residues: CASSARTGGETQYF. The CDR3 nucleotides are TGTGCCAGCAGCGCCCGGACAGGAGGGGAGACCCAGTACTTC.

This clone was recorded only once. This chain joins TRBV13 and TRBJ2-7; TRBD2 matches at 10 bases. The CDR3 sequence is 16 residues long. From germline, CDR1 is PRHDT and CDR2 FYEKMQ (reference sequence). Trimming at V came to 0 bases and at J to 6 bases, leaving 8 bases not matched to a gene. The CDR3 sequence is CASSLGPSGGPREQYF. The CDR3 nucleotides are TGTGCCAGCAGCTTAGGCCCTAGCGGGGGTCCTCGCGAGCAGTACTTC.

V gene TRBV29-1 combines with J gene TRBJ2-7; maybe TRBD2 (7 bases). The CDR3 has 13 amino acids. Trimming removed 7 bases at V and 7 bases at J, with 20 bases between. From germline, CDR1 is SQVTM and CDR2 ANQGSEA. CDR3 DNA sequence: TGCAGCGCCACCGCGGCGGGGGCGGGGGAGCAGTACTTC. Translated: CSATAAGAGEQYF.

The chain recombines TRBV6-5 with TRBJ1-5; D perhaps matches TRBD1 (6 bases). The CDR3 sequence is 14 residues long. Trimming stripped 6 bases from V and 6 bases from J, with 15 bases between. Germline loops: CDR1 MNHEY, CDR2 SVGAGI. The CDR3 sequence: CASSKGGGGQPQHF. The CDR3 DNA reads TGTGCCAGCAGCAAGGGGGGGGGCGGTCAGCCCCAGCATTTT.

This chain connects TRBV7-9 to TRBJ1-2; 8 bases fit TRBD1. This CDR3 is 14 amino acids long. Germline V lookup: CDR1 SEHNR, CDR2 FQNEAQ (reference sequence). The ends lost 3 bases at V and 6 bases at J; junction bases unmatched: 6. The CDR3 coding sequence is TGTGCCAGCAGCTTCTTTTCAGGGGGCGATGGCTACACCTTC. It specifies CASSFFSGGDGYTF.

This chain connects TRBV6-1 to TRBJ2-3; 11 positions agree with TRBD2. Germline V gene lookup returns CDR1 MNHNS and CDR2 SASEGT. V was pared by 1 base and J by 6 bases, with 9 bases of the junction left unmatched. The CDR3 spans 17 residues. CDR3 bases: TGTGCCAGCAGTGAAGGTTTAGCGGGAGGGCCGGCGGATACGCAGTATTTT. This translates into CASSEGLAGGPADTQYF.

V gene TRBV9 combines with J gene TRBJ2-2; no firm D call. The CDR3 covers 11 residues. From germline, CDR1 is SGDLS and CDR2 YYNGEE. Trimming took off 0 bases at V and 7 bases at J, with 1 base between the two ends. Here the CDR3 reads CASSVGGELFF. CDR3 nucleotide sequence: TGTGCCAGCAGCGTAGGCGGGGAGCTGTTTTTT. The complete variable domain, with remaining parts taken from reference TRBV9 and TRBJ2-2, reads DSGVTQTPKHLITATGQRVTLRCSPRSGDLSVYWYQQSLDQGLQFLIQYYNGEERAKGNILERFSAQQFPDLHSELNLSSLELGDSALYFCASSVGGELFFGEGSRLTVL.

This sequence joins TRBV18 and TRBJ1-1, with D possibly TRBD1 on 5 matching bases. CDR1 and CDR2 from the germline V gene are KGHSH and LQKENI. With 3 bases removed from V and 5 bases from J, the gap between germline ends came to 13 bases. The CDR3 extends over 14 amino acids. CDR3 sequence: CASSPQGSDTEAFF. CDR3 nucleotide sequence: TGTGCCAGCTCACCGCAGGGATCGGATACTGAAGCTTTCTTT.

The genes are TRBV15 and TRBJ2-7; perhaps D is TRBD1 or TRBD2 (7 bases each). V was pared by 3 bases and J by 3 bases, with 18 bases between. The CDR3 runs 16 residues. From germline, CDR1 is LNHNV and CDR2 YYDKDF (reference sequence). In DNA, the CDR3 is TGTGCCACCAGCAGGGGGGGGGACAGCCGGATCTACGAGCAGTACTTC. The encoded protein is CATSRGGDSRIYEQYF. Together with reference TRBV15 and TRBJ2-7, the CDR3 gives the full variable domain: DAMVIQNPRYQVTQFGKPVTLSCSQTLNHNVMYWYQQKSSQAPKLLFHYYDKDFNNEADTPDNFQSRRPNTSFCFLDIRSPGLGDTAMYLCATSRGGDSRIYEQYFGPGTRLTVT.

This rearrangement joins TRBV7-2 to TRBJ2-1, with D possibly TRBD1 on 6 matching bases. With 5 bases removed from V and 0 bases from J, the gap between germline ends came to 14 bases. Germline values: CDR1 SGHTA, CDR2 FQGNSA. The length of the CDR3 is 16 residues. In nucleotides, the CDR3 is TGTGCCAGCAGCCAAAGGACAGCCTTCTCCTACAATGAGCAGTTCTTC. Amino acid sequence: CASSQRTAFSYNEQFF.

J is TRBJ2-7 and V is TRBV6-6; D could derive from TRBD1 or TRBD2 (5 bases each). V lost 8 bases, J lost 4 bases, and 9 bases lay in between. Germline V gene data show CDR1 as MNHNY and CDR2 as SVGAGI (reference sequence). This CDR3 spans 11 amino acids. The chain's CDR3 is CASRGGYEQYF. The CDR3 DNA is TGTGCCAGCCGTGGGGGATACGAGCAGTACTTC.